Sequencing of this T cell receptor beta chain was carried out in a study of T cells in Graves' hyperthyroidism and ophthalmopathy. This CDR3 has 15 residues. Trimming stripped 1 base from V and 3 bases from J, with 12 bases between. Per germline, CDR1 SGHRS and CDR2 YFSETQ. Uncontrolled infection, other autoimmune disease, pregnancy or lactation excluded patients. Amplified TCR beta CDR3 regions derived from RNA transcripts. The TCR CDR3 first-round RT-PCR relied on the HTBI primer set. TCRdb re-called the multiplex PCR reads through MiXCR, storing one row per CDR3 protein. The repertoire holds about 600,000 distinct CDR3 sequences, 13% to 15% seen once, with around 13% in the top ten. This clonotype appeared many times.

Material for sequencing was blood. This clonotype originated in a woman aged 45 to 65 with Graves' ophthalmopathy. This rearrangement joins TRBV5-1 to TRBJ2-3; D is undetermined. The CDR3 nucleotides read TGCGCCAGCAGCTTGCGCTCTAGTGGTACAGATACGCAGTATTTT. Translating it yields CASSLRSSGTDTQYF.